The TCR beta chain under discussion was sequenced for a study of T cells in Graves' hyperthyroidism and ophthalmopathy. Among the patients, aged 18 to 65, hyperthyroidism was newly diagnosed and had lasted under 2 months. Clinical symptoms, serum thyroxine, TRAb, thyroid ultrasound and orbital computed tomography informed diagnoses. It was 8.5 to 10 ml of fresh peripheral blood that supplied the PBMCs. This clonotype was seen ten or more times. Its antigen is undetermined. TCR beta CDR3 regions were amplified from RNA transcripts. Carried out on the TCR CDR3, a first-round RT-PCR used the HTBI primer set. TCRdb used MiXCR to reprocess the multiplex PCR reads, holding one entry per CDR3 protein. Here the sample spans hundreds of thousands of distinct CDR3 sequences, more than 11% being singletons. Findings and limits, study-wide: In the blood, most expanded thyroid clonotypes above 0.001 appeared as well.

The CDR3 runs 15 residues. V lost 2 bases to trimming and J lost 8 bases; unmatched junction nucleotides: 6. In germline, CDR1 is SEHNR, CDR2 FQNEAQ (reference sequence). The sequence derives from a woman in her 30s with Graves' hyperthyroidism. Sequenced input: blood. This chain joins TRBV7-9 and TRBJ2-1; 10 bases are a match to TRBD2. CDR3 in amino acids: CASSLTSGNFDEQFF. The CDR3 coding sequence is TGTGCCAGCAGCTTAACTAGCGGGAATTTCGATGAGCAGTTCTTC. The full variable domain, in which reference TRBV7-9 and TRBJ2-1 provide the parts outside the CDR3, is DTGVSQNPRHKITKRGQNVTFRCDPISEHNRLYWYRQTLGQGPEFLTYFQNEAQLEKSRLLSDRFSAERPKGSFSTLEIQRTEQGDSAMYLCASSLTSGNFDEQFFGPGTRLTVL.